The entry below gives a single T cell receptor beta chain sequence along with its context. This sample was included in a study of T cells in women clearing cervical HPV infection. Study as a whole: Controls gave blood once infection was undetectable; cases at lesion identification.

The protocol was immunoSEQ multiplex PCR, while the TCRdb copy is restricted to in-frame clones and leaves out a portion. This sample's clone table lists 45,000 to 55,000 clones. HPV was found by MY09/MY11 PCR and dot-blot genotyping. Sequences were obtained from blood buffy coat. The sequence derives from a woman between 18 and 70 years old with a cervical HPV16 infection that either progressed to CIN3+ or cleared (not recorded which).

The CDR3 DNA, read in part, is TGCAGTGCTAGAGCTTTAGGCTTTCAGGGCCCTGAG. This encodes CSARALGFQGPE. In full, the CDR3 reads CSARALGFQGPEQFF. The chain joins TRBV20-1 to TRBJ2-1; possibly TRBD1 for D (5 bases). The read gets to within 3 residues of the CDR3 end, and the germline J gene fills in the rest. The CDR3 length is 15 residues. CDR1 is DFQATT, CDR2 SNEGSKA, per germline (reference sequence). Deletions cut 1 base from V and 9 bases from J, with 19 bases between.